Listed below are T cell receptor beta chains from one sample, sequenced in a study of cytotoxic CD8 clonotypes in ibrutinib-treated CLL. Data came from immunoSEQ multiplex PCR; TCRdb stores just in-frame clones and leaves some out. The sample contains approximately 190,000 clones, about three quarters of which appear only once. Sequencing was performed on PBMCs, taken after 12 months of ibrutinib treatment. The receptors shown here come from a human donor with chronic lymphocytic leukemia. CDR3s include the opening cysteine and the closing phenylalanine or tryptophan. The D gene is left open where the match is weak. Size is stated for part of the rows, as once, few or many counts, or as a class when the clone is expanded.

v_gene	j_gene	abundance	d_gene	CDR3aa	CDR3nt
TRBV2	TRBJ1-1	NA	NA	CASKKPGQNTEAFF	TGTGCCAGCAAAAAACCGGGACAGAACACTGAAGCTTTCTTT
TRBV5-1	TRBJ2-2	few	NA	CASSSSLGTGELFF	TGCGCCAGCAGCTCATCTCTTGGCACCGGGGAGCTGTTTTTT
TRBV15	TRBJ1-4	few	NA	CATSSGLGEKLFF	TGTGCCACCAGCAGTGGCCTGGGTGAAAAACTGTTTTTT
TRBV6-5	TRBJ2-5	NA	TRBD1	CASSPGGGETQYF	TGTGCCAGCAGTCCAGGGGGCGGGGAGACCCAGTACTTC
TRBV30	TRBJ1-1	few	NA	CAWSRGGTEAFF	TGTGCCTGGAGCCGAGGGGGCACTGAAGCTTTCTTT
TRBV28	TRBJ2-3	few	TRBD2	CASRLSLAGGDTQYF	TGTGCCAGCAGACTTAGCCTGGCGGGAGGGGATACGCAGTATTTT
TRBV12-5	TRBJ1-2	once	TRBD1	CASGLVDMTGGASGYTF	TGTGCTAGTGGTTTGGTAGATATGACAGGGGGGGCGTCCGGCTACACCTTC
TRBV14	TRBJ2-7	NA	NA	CASSTRGDEQYF	TGTGCCAGCAGTACAAGGGGCGACGAGCAGTACTTC
TRBV4-2	TRBJ1-5	NA	NA	CASSQVGAENQPQHF	TGTGCCAGCAGCCAAGTTGGGGCAGAGAATCAGCCCCAGCATTTT
TRBV5-1	TRBJ2-7	NA	NA	CASSLNAGLNYEQYF	TGCGCCAGCAGCTTGAACGCCGGACTTAACTACGAGCAGTACTTC
TRBV11-2	TRBJ1-5	NA	TRBD1	CASSLVGQGVAQPQHF	TGTGCCAGCAGCTTAGTCGGACAGGGGGTAGCTCAGCCCCAGCATTTT
TRBV2	TRBJ1-2	NA	NA	CASSLDRTSNYGYTF	TGTGCCAGCAGCCTTGACAGGACCTCTAACTATGGCTACACCTTC
TRBV6-5	TRBJ1-5	NA	NA	CASSYSGQSNQPQHF	TGTGCCAGCAGTTACTCAGGGCAGAGCAATCAGCCCCAGCATTTT
TRBV29-1	TRBJ2-7	NA	NA	CSVEGTVTYEQYF	TGCAGCGTTGAAGGGACGGTAACCTACGAGCAGTACTTC
TRBV4-3	TRBJ1-4	NA	NA	CASSRSNSPTNEKLFF	TGCGCCAGCAGCCGCTCCAACAGCCCAACTAATGAAAAACTGTTTTTT
TRBV29-1	TRBJ2-7	once	NA	CSVEICPPDYEQYF	TGCAGCGTTGAAATCTGTCCGCCAGACTACGAGCAGTACTTC
TRBV7-6	TRBJ2-7	few	NA	CASSHPGLPNEQYF	TGTGCCAGCAGTCATCCGGGACTCCCCAACGAGCAGTACTTC
TRBV30	TRBJ2-7	NA	NA	CAWSAPEKGVLSYEQYF	TGTGCCTGGAGTGCCCCGGAGAAGGGGGTCCTCTCCTACGAGCAGTACTTC
TRBV7-3	TRBJ2-3	few	NA	CASSLTGVSTDTQYF	TGTGCCAGCAGCTTAACTGGAGTGAGCACAGATACGCAGTATTTT
TRBV30	TRBJ2-5	NA	NA	CAWSAVRGAGETQYF	TGTGCCTGGAGTGCAGTCAGGGGGGCTGGGGAGACCCAGTACTTC
TRBV5-4	TRBJ2-7	NA	NA	CASSLGSAYEQYF	TGTGCCAGCAGCTTGGGTAGCGCCTACGAGCAGTACTTC
TRBV10-1	TRBJ1-5	NA	TRBD1	CASSEGTGTHQPQHF	TGCGCCAGCAGTGAGGGGACAGGGACGCATCAGCCCCAGCATTTT
TRBV27	TRBJ1-2	NA	TRBD1	CASRTGGGNYGYTF	TGTGCCAGCAGAACAGGGGGCGGAAACTATGGCTACACCTTC
TRBV5-1	TRBJ1-1	NA	NA	CASSITGTLKNPEAFF	TGCGCCAGCAGCATTACCGGGACCCTGAAAAATCCTGAAGCTTTCTTT
TRBV7-3	TRBJ2-5	once	NA	CASSRGLGEETQYF	TGTGCCAGCAGCAGAGGATTGGGGGAAGAGACCCAGTACTTC
TRBV5-1	TRBJ2-1	NA	NA	CASSLAGDSSYNEQFF	TGCGCCAGCAGCTTGGCCGGGGATAGCTCCTACAATGAGCAGTTCTTC
TRBV4-3	TRBJ2-7	NA	NA	CASSQNYPAGTYEQYF	TGCGCCAGCAGCCAAAACTATCCGGCAGGGACCTACGAGCAGTACTTC
TRBV29-1	TRBJ1-1	few	TRBD1	CSGTGVNTEAFF	TGCAGCGGTACAGGGGTAAACACTGAAGCTTTCTTT
TRBV21-1	TRBJ2-1	few	NA	CASSKKKGNLNEQFF	TGTGCCAGCAGCAAGAAAAAAGGGAACCTCAATGAGCAGTTCTTC
TRBV5-1	TRBJ2-7	NA	NA	CASSRTRPGHEQYF	TGCGCCAGCAGCCGGACACGCCCGGGCCACGAGCAGTACTTC
TRBV5-1	TRBJ2-2	few	NA	CASSLSFPGELFF	TGCGCCAGCAGCTTGAGCTTTCCCGGGGAGCTGTTTTTT
TRBV30	TRBJ2-1	NA	TRBD1	CAWSADRASPYNEQFF	TGTGCCTGGAGTGCAGACAGGGCCTCCCCCTACAATGAGCAGTTCTTC
TRBV11-2	TRBJ2-1	few	NA	CASSLVARSPSNEQFF	TGTGCCAGCAGCTTAGTAGCGAGATCACCTTCCAATGAGCAGTTCTTC
TRBV6-5	TRBJ1-2	NA	NA	CASSPQPFSGGYTF	TGTGCCAGCAGCCCCCAGCCGTTCAGCGGGGGCTACACCTTC
TRBV11-3	TRBJ2-2	NA	NA	CASSSPTGELFF	TGTGCCAGCAGCTCCCCAACCGGGGAGCTGTTTTTT
TRBV7-2	TRBJ1-2	many	NA	CASSNRTNYGYTF	TGTGCCAGCAGCAACAGGACGAACTATGGCTACACCTTC
TRBV9	TRBJ2-3	NA	TRBD2	CASSVAFTSGRDTQYF	TGTGCCAGCAGCGTAGCTTTCACTAGCGGGAGGGATACGCAGTATTTT
TRBV6-5	TRBJ2-5	once	NA	CASSRDGGQETQYF	TGTGCCAGCAGCCGGGACGGCGGACAAGAGACCCAGTACTTC
TRBV6-6	TRBJ2-7	once	NA	CASGFGRSSYEQYF	TGTGCCAGCGGGTTTGGGCGCAGCTCCTACGAGCAGTACTTC
TRBV30	TRBJ2-3	NA	NA	CAWVRRGADTQYF	TGTGCCTGGGTCAGGAGGGGAGCAGATACGCAGTATTTT
TRBV20-1	TRBJ1-2	NA	NA	CSAFGRGRYTF	TGCAGTGCTTTCGGACGGGGGCGCTACACCTTC
TRBV6-5	TRBJ1-6	few	NA	CASTGAGSPLHF	TGTGCCAGCACTGGGGCCGGGTCACCCCTCCACTTT
TRBV29-1	TRBJ1-2	few	NA	CSVEENTGSPIYGYTF	TGCAGCGTTGAAGAAAACACAGGGTCCCCGATTTATGGCTACACCTTC
TRBV5-4	TRBJ2-7	NA	NA	CASSPGPLGSYEQYF	TGTGCCAGCAGCCCAGGGCCCCTCGGGTCCTACGAGCAGTACTTC